The 14 T cell receptor beta chains below were found in one sample sequenced in a study of blood T cell repertoires in COVID-19. Data came from immunoSEQ multiplex PCR; TCRdb stores just in-frame clones and leaves some out. The repertoire has hundreds of thousands of clones, approximately 84% of them found once; the top ten carry around 10%. The sequenced sample was peripheral blood. The source is a man aged 45 to 65 with COVID-19, enrolled during active disease.

The rearrangement links TRBV19 to TRBJ2-6, with 12 positions matching TRBD1. V lost 5 bases and J lost 2; bases outside the gene matches: 4. There are 17 residues in the CDR3. Looked up from germline, CDR1 is LNHDA and CDR2 is SQIVND (reference sequence). The CDR3 reads CASSGDRGPPGANVLTF. CDR3 coding DNA: TGTGCCAGTAGTGGGGACAGGGGGCCCCCTGGGGCCAACGTCCTGACTTTC.

The genes are TRBV27 and TRBJ1-2; 7 nucleotides agree with TRBD1. The CDR3 is 14 residues long. Germline assignment: CDR1 MNHEY and CDR2 SMNVEV (reference sequence). The V gene end was trimmed by 5 bases and the J gene end by 5 bases; junction bases not matched to a gene: 8. The CDR3 DNA reads as TGTGCCAGCAGTAATGACAGGGTACGATATGGCTACACCTTC. It codes for CASSNDRVRYGYTF.

The rearrangement links TRBV12-3 or TRBV12-4 to TRBJ2-7; D remains ambiguous. The V end lost 7 bases, the J end lost 2 bases, and 12 bases lay between the germline ends. CDR3 length equals 13 residues. Here the CDR3 reads CASKSRQAYEQYF. CDR3 nucleotide sequence: TGTGCCAGCAAGAGTCGCCAGGCCTACGAGCAGTACTTC.

This chain uses TRBV5-5 with TRBJ2-3, with D perhaps TRBD2 (6 bases). CDR3 length equals 13 residues. V was clipped by 4 bases and J by 5 bases, with 11 bases between them. Germline V CDR1 and CDR2: SGHKS, YYEKEE (reference sequence). CDR3 nucleotide sequence: TGTGCCAGCAGCACAGCTAGCGAAGATACGCAGTATTTT. Its protein product is CASSTASEDTQYF.

The chain couples TRBV28 to TRBJ1-1, with 8 bases fitting TRBD1. V was clipped by 5 bases and J by 7 bases; unmatched bases: 6. The CDR3 is 13 amino acids. The germline V gene has CDR1 MDHEN and CDR2 SYDVKM. The CDR3 loop is CASSPARGREAFF. The DNA of the CDR3 is TGTGCCAGCAGTCCCGCCAGGGGGCGTGAAGCTTTCTTT. Together with reference TRBV28 and TRBJ1-1, the CDR3 gives the full variable domain: DVKVTQSSRYLVKRTGEKVFLECVQDMDHENMFWYRQDPGLGLRLIYFSYDVKMKEKGDIPEGYSVSREKKERFSLILESASTNQTSMYLCASSPARGREAFFGQGTRLTVV.

This clone showed up just once. The genes are TRBV3-1 (or the pseudogene TRBV3-2) and TRBJ1-2; D remains ambiguous. V lost 2 bases, J lost 5 bases, and 6 bases lay in between. The germline gives CDR1 LGHDT, CDR2 YNNKEL (reference sequence). This CDR3 contains 12 residues. The DNA for the CDR3 is TGTGCCAGCAGCCAAACAAATTATGGCTACACCTTC. Its translation: CASSQTNYGYTF.

This chain links TRBV6-5 with TRBJ1-2; maybe TRBD1 (5 bases). The V end was cut by 6 bases, the J end by 5 bases, with 16 bases between. The CDR3 has 14 amino acids. Germline V gene data show CDR1 as MNHEY and CDR2 as SVGAGI. In DNA form, the CDR3 reads TGTGCCAGCAGAAGGGACTTCCAGGGATATGGCTACACCTTC. Residues: CASRRDFQGYGYTF.

This clone was counted once. This sequence joins TRBV5-5 and TRBJ2-7, with D possibly TRBD2 on 6 matching bases. The V end was cut by 0 bases, the J end by 0 bases, with 7 bases between. This CDR3 has 14 residues. CDR1 is SGHKS, CDR2 YYEKEE, per germline (reference sequence). The CDR3 spells CASSLVTSSYEQYF. The CDR3 DNA is TGTGCCAGCAGCTTGGTGACTAGCTCCTACGAGCAGTACTTC.

The chain links TRBV5-4 to TRBJ1-1; TRBD1 agrees at 7 bases. The CDR3 covers 14 residues. The germline CDR1 and CDR2 sequences are SGHNT and YYREEE (reference sequence). V lost 0 bases, J lost 4 bases, and 3 bases stayed unmatched. The CDR3 loop is CASSLGQGGTEAFF. Written as DNA, the CDR3 is TGTGCCAGCAGCTTGGGACAGGGAGGCACTGAAGCTTTCTTT.

This rearrangement joins TRBV28 to TRBJ2-7; TRBD2 matches 7 bases. Germline V gives CDR1 MDHEN, CDR2 SYDVKM. The CDR3 is 12 amino acids. Trimming at V came to 10 bases and at J to 3 bases, leaving 6 bases not matched to a gene. CDR3 coding DNA: TGTGCCATTCGGGGGAGGGGCTACGAGCAGTACTTC. This gives the protein CAIRGRGYEQYF.

The chain has TRBV4-3 and TRBJ1-4, with TRBD1 identical over 8 bases. With V trimmed by 0 bases and J by 10 bases, 7 bases remained unmatched. CDR3 length: 15 amino acids. Germline assignment: CDR1 LGHNA and CDR2 YSLEER. CDR3 DNA: TGCGCCAGCAGCCAAGATAACGGACAGGGTGCAAAACTGTTTTTT. Protein product: CASSQDNGQGAKLFF.

The chain joins TRBV7-2 to TRBJ1-1, with a weak D call TRBD1 (5 bases). Trimming removed 2 bases from V and 3 bases from J, with 7 bases in between. The CDR3 extends over 13 amino acids. Germline V gives CDR1 SGHTA, CDR2 FQGNSA. This CDR3 is CASSLIQDTEAFF. In DNA form, the CDR3 reads TGTGCCAGCAGCTTAATACAGGACACTGAAGCTTTCTTT.

The chain uses TRBV7-6 and TRBJ2-7, with 14 bases identical to TRBD2. The CDR3 covers 16 residues. Per the germline V gene, CDR1 is SGHVS and CDR2 is FNYEAQ. The trim removed 3 bases at V and 1 base at J, leaving 2 bases unmatched. The CDR3 is CASSLGTSGGSYEQYF. In DNA form, the CDR3 reads TGTGCCAGCAGCTTGGGGACTAGCGGGGGTTCCTACGAGCAGTACTTC.

J is TRBJ2-1 and V is TRBV15; unclear D gene. Germline lookup yields CDR1 LNHNV and CDR2 YYDKDF (reference sequence). This CDR3 has 15 residues. V lost 3 bases, J lost 0 bases, and 9 bases lay in between. DNA for the CDR3: TGTGCCACCAGCAGTAGGCGGAGCTCCTACAATGAGCAGTTCTTC. Translating it yields CATSSRRSSYNEQFF.